Below are 14 T cell receptor beta chains sequenced from a single sample in a study of cytomegalovirus exposure and HLA in healthy donors. This PCR relied on a set of 60 Vbeta primers and 13 Jbeta primers. Libraries were prepared by immunoSEQ multiplex PCR; TCRdb keeps only in-frame clonotypes and omits some of them. The data hold about 100,000 clones, with roughly 77% observed a single time. Source material: PBMCs. The receptor source for this set is a woman in her forties or fifties in good health and CMV-seropositive.

V gene TRBV7-6 combines with J gene TRBJ2-7; 10 nucleotides match TRBD1. V lost 5 bases, J lost 2 bases, and 15 bases stayed unmatched. Germline V gives CDR1 SGHVS, CDR2 FNYEAQ. The CDR3 consists of 18 residues. The CDR3 protein is CASSPRDRGPSFAYEQYF. CDR3 DNA: TGTGCCAGCAGCCCAAGGGACAGGGGCCCCTCGTTCGCCTACGAGCAGTACTTC. Combining the CDR3 with reference TRBV7-6 and TRBJ2-7 gives the whole variable domain GAGVSQSPRYKVTKRGQDVALRCDPISGHVSLYWYRQALGQGPEFLTYFNYEAQQDKSGLPNDRFSAERPEGSISTLTIQRTEQRDSAMYRCASSPRDRGPSFAYEQYFGPGTRLTVT.

This chain links TRBV7-3 with TRBJ2-5, with TRBD1 matching over 11 bases. Per germline, CDR1 SGHTA and CDR2 FQGTGA. The CDR3 has 15 residues. The trim removed 5 bases at V and 3 bases at J, leaving 5 bases unmatched. The CDR3 spells CASSRGQGVEETQYF. The CDR3 DNA follows: TGTGCCAGCAGCCGGGGACAGGGGGTGGAAGAGACCCAGTACTTC. Supplemented by reference TRBV7-3 and TRBJ2-5, the full variable domain reads GAGVSQTPSNKVTEKGKYVELRCDPISGHTALYWYRQSLGQGPEFLIYFQGTGAADDSGLPNDRFFAVRPEGSVSTLKIQRTERGDSAVYLCASSRGQGVEETQYFGPGTRLLVL.

The chain uses TRBV30 and TRBJ1-1; 9 nucleotides align to TRBD1. V lost 1 base, J lost 5 bases, and 8 bases stayed unmatched. This CDR3 is built from 15 residues. Germline V gene lookup returns CDR1 GTSNPN and CDR2 SVGIG (reference sequence). The CDR3 here is CAWSAQGARWTEAFF. The CDR3 DNA follows: TGTGCCTGGAGTGCACAGGGGGCAAGGTGGACTGAAGCTTTCTTT.

This CDR3 is CASSSAGNQPQHF. The CDR3 bases are TGCGCCAGCAGCTCGGCAGGGAATCAGCCCCAGCATTTT. This rearrangement joins TRBV5-1 to TRBJ1-5; D might be TRBD1 (5 bases). The germline V gene encodes CDR1 SGHRS and CDR2 YFSETQ. The CDR3 has 13 amino acids. Trimming removed 3 bases at V and 4 bases at J, with 8 bases between.

The DNA for the CDR3 is TGTGCCAGCAGCCAAGGGAGGAGATGGCCCCCCGGAGAGACCCAGTACTTC. It is translated as CASSQGRRWPPGETQYF. The chain has TRBV14 and TRBJ2-5; tentatively, D is TRBD2 (5 bases). The CDR3 covers 17 residues. Germline V gene sequence: CDR1 SGHDN, CDR2 FVKESK. The V end was cut by 1 base, the J end by 4 bases, with 19 bases between.

The chain is built from TRBV11-2 and TRBJ2-2, with a weak D call TRBD1 (5 bases). Germline V gives CDR1 SGHAT, CDR2 FQNNGV. CDR3 length: 17 amino acids. V lost 1 base and J 0 bases, leaving 12 bases between the germline ends. Here the CDR3 reads CASSLVTTATNTGELFF. The CDR3 DNA is TGTGCCAGCAGCTTAGTAACGACAGCCACGAACACCGGGGAGCTGTTTTTT.

The chain links TRBV5-1 to TRBJ1-5, with D tentatively TRBD1 (5 bases). The V end was cut by 4 bases, the J end by 5 bases, with 13 bases between. The germline CDR1 and CDR2 sequences are SGHRS and YFSETQ. This CDR3 comprises 14 residues. CDR3 DNA sequence: TGCGCCAGCAGCGTCCAGGGTAGTGATCAGCCCCAGCATTTT. Translated, it gives CASSVQGSDQPQHF.

The chain links TRBV2 to TRBJ1-3, with D uncertain. The V gene lost 4 bases and the J gene lost 0 bases, with 13 bases spanning the gap. Germline CDR1 and CDR2: SNHLY and FYNNEI. The CDR3 contains 16 residues. CDR3 nucleotides: TGTGCCAGCAGTGTTGGTCGAACGAGCTCTGGAAACACCATATATTTT. Its translation: CASSVGRTSSGNTIYF.

The V gene is TRBV5-6, the J gene TRBJ1-3, with unresolved D. The germline gives CDR1 SGHDT, CDR2 YYEEEE. The CDR3 spans 15 residues. V lost 0 bases and J 4 bases, leaving 11 bases between the germline ends. In nucleotides, the CDR3 is TGTGCCAGCAGCTTGGCCCCTACGGTGGGAAACACCATATATTTT. As protein: CASSLAPTVGNTIYF.

This clone was picked up one time. This chain uses TRBV7-9 with TRBJ1-2, with a weak D call TRBD1 (6 bases). This CDR3 region has 16 residues. Germline V lookup: CDR1 SEHNR, CDR2 FQNEAQ (reference sequence). The V gene lost 6 bases and the J gene lost 3 bases, with 20 bases spanning the gap. The CDR3 is CASSPPAGEGHYGYTF. CDR3 coding DNA: TGTGCCAGCAGTCCACCCGCAGGGGAGGGGCACTATGGCTACACCTTC.

The chain combines TRBV10-1 with TRBJ2-1; 10 positions match TRBD2. The CDR3 spans 16 residues. J was trimmed by 5 bases and V by 0 bases; bases with no gene match: 4. CDR1 is WNHNN and CDR2 is SYGVQD in the germline V gene (reference sequence). For the CDR3, the DNA is TGCGCCAGCAGTGAGTCCGGGACTAGCGTCAACAATGAGCAGTTCTTC. It specifies CASSESGTSVNNEQFF.

This chain connects TRBV5-4 to TRBJ1-2, with TRBD1 as a possible D gene (6 bases). V was shortened by 3 bases and J by 8 bases, with 26 bases between the two germline ends. This CDR3 contains 17 residues. Germline V gives CDR1 SGHNT, CDR2 YYREEE (reference sequence). CDR3 residues: CASSSSKGGPWSGGYTF. The CDR3 DNA is TGTGCCAGCAGCTCCTCAAAGGGGGGGCCCTGGAGTGGAGGCTACACCTTC.

The chain links TRBV13 to TRBJ2-1; D is uncertain. The CDR3 is made up of 11 amino acids. Trimming took 3 bases from V and 8 from J, leaving 5 bases between them. CDR1 and CDR2 from the germline V gene are PRHDT and FYEKMQ (reference sequence). The CDR3 region has the DNA TGTGCCAGCAGCTTTCAGGATGAGCAGTTCTTC. The encoded protein is CASSFQDEQFF.

The genes are TRBV2 and TRBJ1-1, with TRBD1 matching over 8 bases. This CDR3 is built from 13 residues. The V segment lost 8 bases and the J segment 4 bases; nucleotides outside the gene matches: 6. Per germline, CDR1 SNHLY and CDR2 FYNNEI. The CDR3 region is CASPADRGTEAFF. The CDR3 DNA follows: TGTGCCAGCCCTGCTGACAGGGGCACTGAAGCTTTCTTT.